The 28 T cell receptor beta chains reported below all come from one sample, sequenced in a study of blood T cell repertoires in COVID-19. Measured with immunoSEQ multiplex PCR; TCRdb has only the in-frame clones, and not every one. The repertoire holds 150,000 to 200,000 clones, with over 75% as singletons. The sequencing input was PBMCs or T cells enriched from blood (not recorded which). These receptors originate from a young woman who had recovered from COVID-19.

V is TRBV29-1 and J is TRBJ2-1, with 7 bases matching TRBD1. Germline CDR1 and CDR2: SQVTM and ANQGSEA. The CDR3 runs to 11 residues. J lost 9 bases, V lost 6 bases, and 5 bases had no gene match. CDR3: CSVRTGFEQFF. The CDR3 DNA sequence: TGCAGCGTCCGGACAGGCTTTGAGCAGTTCTTC.

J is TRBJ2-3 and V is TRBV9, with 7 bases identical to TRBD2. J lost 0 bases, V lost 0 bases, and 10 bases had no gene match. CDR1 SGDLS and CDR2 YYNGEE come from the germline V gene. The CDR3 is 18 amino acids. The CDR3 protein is CASSVAGGVRGSTDTQYF. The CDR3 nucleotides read TGTGCCAGCAGCGTAGCGGGGGGAGTTCGAGGGAGCACAGATACGCAGTATTTT.

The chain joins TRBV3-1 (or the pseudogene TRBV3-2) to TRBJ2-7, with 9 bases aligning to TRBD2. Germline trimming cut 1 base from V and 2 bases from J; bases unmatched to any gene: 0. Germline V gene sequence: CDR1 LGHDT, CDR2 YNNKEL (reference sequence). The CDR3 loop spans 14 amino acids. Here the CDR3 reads CASSQGLAAYEQYF. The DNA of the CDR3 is TGTGCCAGCAGCCAAGGACTAGCGGCCTACGAGCAGTACTTC.

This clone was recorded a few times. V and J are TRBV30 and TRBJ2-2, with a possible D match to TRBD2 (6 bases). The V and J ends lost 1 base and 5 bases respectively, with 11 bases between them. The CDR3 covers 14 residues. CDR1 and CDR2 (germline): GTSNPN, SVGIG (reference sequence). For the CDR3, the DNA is TGTGCCTGGAGTGGGGGACTCGAGACCGGGGAGCTGTTTTTT. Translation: CAWSGGLETGELFF.

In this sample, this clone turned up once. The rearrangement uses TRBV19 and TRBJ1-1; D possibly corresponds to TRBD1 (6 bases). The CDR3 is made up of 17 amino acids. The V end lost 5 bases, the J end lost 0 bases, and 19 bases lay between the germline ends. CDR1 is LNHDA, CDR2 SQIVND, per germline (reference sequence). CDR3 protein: CASSAGVGVIMNTEAFF. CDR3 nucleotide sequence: TGTGCCAGTAGTGCAGGGGTAGGGGTAATCATGAACACTGAAGCTTTCTTT.

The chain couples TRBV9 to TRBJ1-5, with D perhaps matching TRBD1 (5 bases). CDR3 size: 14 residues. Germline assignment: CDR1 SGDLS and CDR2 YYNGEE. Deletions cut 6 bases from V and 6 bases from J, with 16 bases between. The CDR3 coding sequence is TGTGCCAGCACCGTCGGTGGGGGGATTCAGCCCCAGCATTTT. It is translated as CASTVGGGIQPQHF. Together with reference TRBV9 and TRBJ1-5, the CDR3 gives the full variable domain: DSGVTQTPKHLITATGQRVTLRCSPRSGDLSVYWYQQSLDQGLQFLIQYYNGEERAKGNILERFSAQQFPDLHSELNLSSLELGDSALYFCASTVGGGIQPQHFGDGTRLSIL.

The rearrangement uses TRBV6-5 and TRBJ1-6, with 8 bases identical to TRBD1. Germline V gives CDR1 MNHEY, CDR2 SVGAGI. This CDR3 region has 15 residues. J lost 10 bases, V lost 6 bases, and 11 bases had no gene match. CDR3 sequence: CASRLRTGNSSPLHF. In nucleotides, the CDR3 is TGTGCCAGCAGACTTAGGACAGGGAACAGCTCACCCCTCCACTTT.

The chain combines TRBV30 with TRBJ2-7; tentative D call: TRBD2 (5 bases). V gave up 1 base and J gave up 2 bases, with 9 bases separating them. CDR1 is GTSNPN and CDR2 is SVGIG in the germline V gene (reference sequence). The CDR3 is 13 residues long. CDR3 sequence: CAWSEAGAYEQYF. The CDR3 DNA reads TGTGCCTGGAGTGAGGCGGGCGCCTACGAGCAGTACTTC.

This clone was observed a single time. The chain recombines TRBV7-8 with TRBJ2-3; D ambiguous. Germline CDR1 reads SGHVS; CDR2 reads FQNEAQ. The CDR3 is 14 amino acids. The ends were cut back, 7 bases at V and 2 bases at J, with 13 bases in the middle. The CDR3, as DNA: TGTGCCAGCACACTGGGCGTGCACACAGATACGCAGTATTTT. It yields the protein CASTLGVHTDTQYF.

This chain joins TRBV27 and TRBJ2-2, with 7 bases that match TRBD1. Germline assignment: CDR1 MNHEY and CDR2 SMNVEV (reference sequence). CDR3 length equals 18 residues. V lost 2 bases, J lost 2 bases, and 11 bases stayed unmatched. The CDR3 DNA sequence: TGTGCCAGCAGTTTAGTTGCCCCCGGGACAGCCAACACCGGGGAGCTGTTTTTT. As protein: CASSLVAPGTANTGELFF.

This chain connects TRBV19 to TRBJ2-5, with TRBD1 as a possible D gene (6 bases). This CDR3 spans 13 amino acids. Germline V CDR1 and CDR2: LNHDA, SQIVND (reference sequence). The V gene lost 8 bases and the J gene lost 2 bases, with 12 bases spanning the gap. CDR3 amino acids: CASGGTPQETQYF. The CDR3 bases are TGTGCCAGTGGTGGGACACCACAAGAGACCCAGTACTTC.

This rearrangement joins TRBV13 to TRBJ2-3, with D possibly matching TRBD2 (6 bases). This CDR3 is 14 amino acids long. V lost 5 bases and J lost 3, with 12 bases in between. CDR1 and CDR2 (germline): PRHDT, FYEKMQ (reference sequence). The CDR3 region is CASSPRTTTDTQYF. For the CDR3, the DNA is TGTGCCAGCAGCCCACGGACTACAACAGATACGCAGTATTTT. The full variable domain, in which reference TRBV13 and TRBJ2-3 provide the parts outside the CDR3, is AAGVIQSPRHLIKEKRETATLKCYPIPRHDTVYWYQQGPGQDPQFLISFYEKMQSDKGSIPDRFSAQQFSDYHSELNMSSLELGDSALYFCASSPRTTTDTQYFGPGTRLTVL.

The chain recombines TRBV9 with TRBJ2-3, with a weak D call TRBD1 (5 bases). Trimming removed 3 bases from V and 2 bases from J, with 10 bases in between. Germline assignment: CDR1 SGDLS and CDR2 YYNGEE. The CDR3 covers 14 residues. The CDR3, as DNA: TGTGCCAGCAGCGCAGGGTTCTACACAGATACGCAGTATTTT. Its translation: CASSAGFYTDTQYF.

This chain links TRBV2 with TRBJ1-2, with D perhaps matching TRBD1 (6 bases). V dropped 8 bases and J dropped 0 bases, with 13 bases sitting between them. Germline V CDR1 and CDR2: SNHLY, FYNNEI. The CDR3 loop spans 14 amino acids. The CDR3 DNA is TGTGCCAGCGGTGGTAAGGGGGCTAACTATGGCTACACCTTC. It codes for CASGGKGANYGYTF.

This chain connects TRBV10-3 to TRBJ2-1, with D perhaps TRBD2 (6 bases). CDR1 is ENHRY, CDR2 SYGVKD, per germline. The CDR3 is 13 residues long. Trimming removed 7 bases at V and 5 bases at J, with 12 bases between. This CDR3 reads CAITRTTNNEQFF. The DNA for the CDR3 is TGTGCCATCACCAGGACTACCAACAATGAGCAGTTCTTC.

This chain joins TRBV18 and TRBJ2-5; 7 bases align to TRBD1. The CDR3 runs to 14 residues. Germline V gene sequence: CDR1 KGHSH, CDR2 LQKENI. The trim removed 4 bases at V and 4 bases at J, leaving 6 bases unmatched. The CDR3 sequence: CASSRTGLVETQYF. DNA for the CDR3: TGTGCCAGCTCACGGACAGGACTGGTAGAGACCCAGTACTTC. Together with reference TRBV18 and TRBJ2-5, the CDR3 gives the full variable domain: NAGVMQNPRHLVRRRGQEARLRCSPMKGHSHVYWYRQLPEEGLKFMVYLQKENIIDESGMPKERFSAEFPKEGPSILRIQQVVRGDSAAYFCASSRTGLVETQYFGPGTRLLVL.

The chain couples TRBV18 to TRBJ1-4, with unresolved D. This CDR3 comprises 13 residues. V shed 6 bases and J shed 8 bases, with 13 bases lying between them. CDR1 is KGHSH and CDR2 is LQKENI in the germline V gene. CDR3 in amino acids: CASSPRGEEKLFF. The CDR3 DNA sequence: TGTGCCAGCTCCCCGCGGGGAGAGGAAAAACTGTTTTTT.

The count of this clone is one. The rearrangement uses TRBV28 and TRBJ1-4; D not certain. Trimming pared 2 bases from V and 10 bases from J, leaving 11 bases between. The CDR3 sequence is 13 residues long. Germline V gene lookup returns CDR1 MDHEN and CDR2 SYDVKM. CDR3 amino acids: CASSLTESGKLFF. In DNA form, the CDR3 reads TGTGCCAGCAGTTTAACAGAGTCCGGAAAACTGTTTTTT.

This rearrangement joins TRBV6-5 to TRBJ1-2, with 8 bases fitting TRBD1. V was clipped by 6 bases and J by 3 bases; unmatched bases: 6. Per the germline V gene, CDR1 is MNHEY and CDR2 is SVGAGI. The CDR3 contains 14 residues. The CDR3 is CASRPGQEDYGYTF. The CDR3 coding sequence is TGTGCCAGCAGGCCGGGACAGGAGGACTATGGCTACACCTTC.

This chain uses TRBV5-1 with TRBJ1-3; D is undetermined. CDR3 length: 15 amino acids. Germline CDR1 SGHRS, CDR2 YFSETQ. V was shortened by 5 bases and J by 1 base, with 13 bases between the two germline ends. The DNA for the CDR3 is TGCGCCAGCAGTGCCGGGTCGGCGTCTGGAAACACCATATATTTT. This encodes CASSAGSASGNTIYF.

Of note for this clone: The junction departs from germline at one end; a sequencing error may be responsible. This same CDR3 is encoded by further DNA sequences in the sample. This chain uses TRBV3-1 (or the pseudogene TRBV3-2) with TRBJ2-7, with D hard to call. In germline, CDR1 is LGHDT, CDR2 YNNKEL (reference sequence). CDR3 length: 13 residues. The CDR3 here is CASSQDISYEQYF. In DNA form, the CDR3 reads TGCGCCAGCAGCCAAGATATCAGCTACGAGCAGTACTTC.

In nucleotides, the CDR3 is TGTGCCAGCAGCACGCCGCAGGGGGGTGCCTACGAGCAGTACTTC. This translates into CASSTPQGGAYEQYF. V usage is TRBV7-9 and J usage is TRBJ2-7, with D possibly TRBD1 on 7 matching bases. The CDR3 consists of 15 residues. Trimming left V 5 bases short and J 2 bases short, with 16 bases between. CDR1 and CDR2 from the germline V gene are SEHNR and FQNEAQ (reference sequence).

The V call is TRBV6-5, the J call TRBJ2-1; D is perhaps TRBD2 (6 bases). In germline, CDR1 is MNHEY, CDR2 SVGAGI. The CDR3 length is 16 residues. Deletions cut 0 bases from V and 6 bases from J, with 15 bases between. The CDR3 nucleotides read TGTGCCAGCAGTTACTCGATCGGTCGCGGGGCCAATGAGCAGTTCTTC. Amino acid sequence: CASSYSIGRGANEQFF.

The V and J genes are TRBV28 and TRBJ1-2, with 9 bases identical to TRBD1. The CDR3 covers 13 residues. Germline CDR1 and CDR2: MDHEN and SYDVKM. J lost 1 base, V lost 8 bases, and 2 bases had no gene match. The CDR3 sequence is CASWTGDNYGYTF. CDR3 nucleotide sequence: TGTGCCAGCTGGACAGGGGATAACTATGGCTACACCTTC.

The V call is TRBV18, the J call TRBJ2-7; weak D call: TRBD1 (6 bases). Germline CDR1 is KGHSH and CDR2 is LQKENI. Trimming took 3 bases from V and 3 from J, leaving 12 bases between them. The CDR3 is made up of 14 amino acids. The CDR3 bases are TGTGCCAGCTCACCGAGGGACAACAACTACGAGCAGTACTTC. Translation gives CASSPRDNNYEQYF.

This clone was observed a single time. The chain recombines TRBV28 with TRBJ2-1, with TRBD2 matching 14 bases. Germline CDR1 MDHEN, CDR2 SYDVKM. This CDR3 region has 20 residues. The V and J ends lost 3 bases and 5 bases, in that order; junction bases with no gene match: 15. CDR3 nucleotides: TGTGCCAGCAGTTTTCCCAGGACTAGCGGGAGGACTCCCGAAGACAATGAGCAGTTCTTC. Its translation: CASSFPRTSGRTPEDNEQFF.

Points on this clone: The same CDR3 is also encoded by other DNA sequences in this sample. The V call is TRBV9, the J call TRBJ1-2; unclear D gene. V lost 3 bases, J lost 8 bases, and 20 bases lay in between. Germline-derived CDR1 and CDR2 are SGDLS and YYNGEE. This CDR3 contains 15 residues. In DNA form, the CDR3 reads TGTGCCAGCAGCGAGACTCCAACCCCTTTAGGCGGCTACACCTTC. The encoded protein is CASSETPTPLGGYTF.

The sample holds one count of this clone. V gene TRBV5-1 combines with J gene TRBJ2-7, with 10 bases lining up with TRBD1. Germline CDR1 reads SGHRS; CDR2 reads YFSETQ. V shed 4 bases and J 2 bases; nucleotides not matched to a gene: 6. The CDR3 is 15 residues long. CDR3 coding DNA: TGCGCCAGCAGCAGAACCGGGACAGGGGCCTACGAGCAGTACTTC. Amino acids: CASSRTGTGAYEQYF.